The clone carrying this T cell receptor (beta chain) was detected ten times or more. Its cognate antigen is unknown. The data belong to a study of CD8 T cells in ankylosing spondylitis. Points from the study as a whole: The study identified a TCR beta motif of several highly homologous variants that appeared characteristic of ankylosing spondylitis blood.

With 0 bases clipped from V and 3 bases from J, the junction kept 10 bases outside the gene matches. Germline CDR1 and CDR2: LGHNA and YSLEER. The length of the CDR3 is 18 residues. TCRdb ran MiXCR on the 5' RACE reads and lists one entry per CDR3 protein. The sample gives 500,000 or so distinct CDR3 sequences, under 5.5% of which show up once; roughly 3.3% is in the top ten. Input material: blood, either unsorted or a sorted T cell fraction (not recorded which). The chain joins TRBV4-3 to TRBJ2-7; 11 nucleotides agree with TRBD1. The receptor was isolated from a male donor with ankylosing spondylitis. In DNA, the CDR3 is TGCGCCAGCAGCCAAGAGTACCGCGGGACAGGGGGGATCTACGAGCAGTACTTC. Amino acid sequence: CASSQEYRGTGGIYEQYF.